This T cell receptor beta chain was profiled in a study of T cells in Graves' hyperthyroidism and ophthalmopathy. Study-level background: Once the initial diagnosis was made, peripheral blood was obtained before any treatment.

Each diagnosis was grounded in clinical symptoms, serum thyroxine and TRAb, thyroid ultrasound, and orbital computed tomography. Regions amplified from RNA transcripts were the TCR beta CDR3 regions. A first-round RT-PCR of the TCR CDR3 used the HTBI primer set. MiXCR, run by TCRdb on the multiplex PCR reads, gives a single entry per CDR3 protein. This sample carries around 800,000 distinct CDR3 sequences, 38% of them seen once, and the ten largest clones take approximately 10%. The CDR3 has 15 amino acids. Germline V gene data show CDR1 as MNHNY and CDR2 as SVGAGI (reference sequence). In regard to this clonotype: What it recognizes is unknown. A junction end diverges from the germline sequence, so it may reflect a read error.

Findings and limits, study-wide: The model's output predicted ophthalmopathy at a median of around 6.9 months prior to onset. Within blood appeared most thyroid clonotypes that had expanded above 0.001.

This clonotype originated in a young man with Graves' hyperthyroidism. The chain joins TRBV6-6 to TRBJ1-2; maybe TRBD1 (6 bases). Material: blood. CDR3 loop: CASSDSAGGDYGYTF. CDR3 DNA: TGTGCCAGCAGTGACTCGGCGGGGGGCGACTATGGCTACACCTTC.